This T cell receptor (beta chain) was identified during a study of cytomegalovirus exposure and HLA in healthy donors. For this clone: What it recognizes is unknown.

Study-wide results and limits: It was reported in a later analysis that an Asian-associated ancestry cluster showed fewer N-insertions than the 666-donor mean. Sequencing depth across donors, presence/absence analyses assumed, was roughly uniform. CMV antigen specificity was confirmed in vitro for three CMV-associated chains.

V dropped 8 bases and J dropped 9 bases, with 23 bases sitting between them. Looked up from germline, CDR1 is SGHTA and CDR2 is FQGNSA. This CDR3 region has 14 residues. Vbeta (60) and Jbeta (13) primers were used in the PCR. Per the original methods: About 12 million shared chains were among the approximately 80 million unique TCR beta chains that a later analysis counted. Produced via immunoSEQ multiplex PCR; TCRdb's table is partial and in-frame only. From that table come the V and J calls and clone size; the DNA was used to work out D and trimming. The profile shows roughly 130,000 clones, less than 85% of them singletons.

This clonotype originated in a woman aged 40 to 50 in good health and CMV-seropositive. The chain employs TRBV7-2 and TRBJ2-7; a possible D gene is TRBD2 (7 bases). Material: PBMCs. CDR3 region: CASGGGSYSAGQYF. The CDR3 DNA follows: TGTGCCAGCGGGGGCGGGAGCTACTCGGCGGGGCAGTACTTC.